A single sample gave rise to the 22 T cell receptor beta chains below, sequenced in a study of monozygotic twins with cystic fibrosis. TCRdb keeps only in-frame clones here, not all; method: immunoSEQ multiplex PCR. The profile covers 18,000 or so clones, with around 90% appearing a single time and about 1.6% taken by the ten largest. The source material was blood. The receptor set was obtained from a girl aged 2 to 10 with cystic fibrosis.

The rearrangement uses TRBV9 and TRBJ1-1; the D is unclear. CDR3 size: 14 residues. The germline V and J ends were trimmed by 0 bases and 3 bases, with 9 bases remaining between them. CDR1 SGDLS and CDR2 YYNGEE come from the germline V gene. DNA of the CDR3: TGTGCCAGCAGCGTAGGGCCTCGGGACACTGAAGCTTTCTTT. Its translation: CASSVGPRDTEAFF. The variable domain in full, completed from reference TRBV9 and TRBJ1-1, reads DSGVTQTPKHLITATGQRVTLRCSPRSGDLSVYWYQQSLDQGLQFLIQYYNGEERAKGNILERFSAQQFPDLHSELNLSSLELGDSALYFCASSVGPRDTEAFFGQGTRLTVV.

The V and J genes are TRBV19 and TRBJ2-3, with D unresolved. This CDR3 is built from 14 residues. In germline, CDR1 is LNHDA, CDR2 SQIVND (reference sequence). Trimming shortened V by 4 bases and J by 0 bases, and 8 bases separated the two germline ends. CDR3: CASSSVFSTDTQYF. The CDR3 coding sequence is TGTGCCAGTAGTAGTGTATTTAGCACAGATACGCAGTATTTT.

The chain has TRBV7-2 and TRBJ2-1, with a weak D call TRBD1 (6 bases). From germline, CDR1 is SGHTA and CDR2 FQGNSA. The CDR3 covers 16 residues. Trimming pared 4 bases from V and 0 bases from J, leaving 13 bases between. CDR3 sequence: CASSWGPSSSYNEQFF. CDR3 DNA: TGTGCCAGCAGCTGGGGGCCTTCGAGCTCCTACAATGAGCAGTTCTTC.

The chain recombines TRBV4-2 with TRBJ2-7; D is possibly TRBD2 (6 bases). The germline CDR1 and CDR2 sequences are LGHNA and YNFKEQ. V was trimmed by 1 base and J by 6 bases, leaving 13 bases between them. The CDR3 is made up of 14 amino acids. This chain's CDR3 is CASSQVAVRAEQYF. CDR3 DNA: TGTGCCAGCAGCCAAGTAGCGGTTCGGGCCGAGCAGTACTTC.

The genes are TRBV5-6 and TRBJ1-4; 12 bases are shared with TRBD1. The CDR3 loop spans 16 amino acids. CDR1 and CDR2 (germline): SGHDT, YYEEEE. The trim removed 4 bases at V and 6 bases at J, leaving 7 bases unmatched. The CDR3 DNA is TGTGCCAGCAGCCGCGGGACAGGGGGCGCGGATGAAAAACTGTTTTTT. Its protein product is CASSRGTGGADEKLFF.

This clone appeared a few times. The rearrangement links TRBV27 to TRBJ2-1; no definite D call. The ends were cut back, 5 bases at V and 10 bases at J, with 15 bases in the middle. The CDR3 length is 13 residues. Per germline, CDR1 MNHEY and CDR2 SMNVEV (reference sequence). The CDR3 nucleotides are TGTGCCAGCAGTCCCCCCGGCAGCAGAGAGCAGTTCTTC. Translating it yields CASSPPGSREQFF.

V and J are TRBV5-5 and TRBJ2-1; 8 nucleotides align to TRBD2. This CDR3 has 15 amino acids. J lost 5 bases, V lost 0 bases, and 4 bases had no gene match. The germline V gene encodes CDR1 SGHKS and CDR2 YYEKEE (reference sequence). CDR3 in amino acids: CASSLEAGVDNEQFF. CDR3 sequence (DNA): TGTGCCAGCAGCTTGGAAGCGGGAGTCGACAATGAGCAGTTCTTC.

This clone was recorded once. The chain uses TRBV29-1 and TRBJ1-2; unclear D gene. CDR3 length equals 11 residues. Trimming took 7 bases from V and 2 from J, leaving 8 bases between them. CDR1 is SQVTM and CDR2 is ANQGSEA in the germline V gene. CDR3 loop: CSAFVNYGYTF. DNA for the CDR3: TGCAGCGCCTTTGTAAACTATGGCTACACCTTC.

The V and J genes are TRBV19 and TRBJ2-7, with D tentatively TRBD1 (6 bases). In germline, CDR1 is LNHDA, CDR2 SQIVND (reference sequence). The CDR3 length is 14 residues. V was shortened by 3 bases and J by 0 bases, with 9 bases between the two germline ends. CDR3 coding DNA: TGTGCCAGTAGTATGCAGGGGAGCTCCTACGAGCAGTACTTC. Amino acid sequence: CASSMQGSSYEQYF.

The chain recombines TRBV7-6 with TRBJ2-7; D not resolved. The CDR3 is made up of 15 amino acids. The germline CDR1 and CDR2 sequences are SGHVS and FNYEAQ. The V end was cut by 5 bases, the J end by 3 bases, with 17 bases between. The CDR3 DNA is TGTGCCAGCAGCCCCGGGTCTCTTGGAAACTACGAGCAGTACTTC. Amino acids: CASSPGSLGNYEQYF.

The rearrangement uses TRBV6-1 and TRBJ2-6; D uncertain. Germline-derived CDR1 and CDR2 are MNHNS and SASEGT. This CDR3 has 17 residues. The germline V and J ends were trimmed by 2 bases and 1 base, with 12 bases remaining between them. Here the CDR3 reads CASSETAAESGANVLTF. CDR3 nucleotide sequence: TGTGCCAGCAGTGAAACCGCTGCTGAATCTGGGGCCAACGTCCTGACTTTC.

The chain joins TRBV19 to TRBJ1-1; D is possibly TRBD1 (5 bases). The CDR3 extends over 19 amino acids. The V gene's germline CDR1 is LNHDA and CDR2 SQIVND (reference sequence). Trimming shortened V by 7 bases and J by 2 bases, and 29 bases separated the two germline ends. The CDR3 nucleotides are TGTGCCAGTACCCCGAAAGGGGCTACAGCGGTGCGAAGTAACACTGAAGCTTTCTTT. This sequence encodes CASTPKGATAVRSNTEAFF.

The chain uses TRBV5-1 and TRBJ1-2; 9 bases are shared with TRBD1. Germline V gene sequence: CDR1 SGHRS, CDR2 YFSETQ. The CDR3 extends over 16 amino acids. V gave up 4 bases and J gave up 4 bases; unmatched junction bases: 11. The CDR3 DNA sequence: TGCGCCAGCAGCCCCGGGACAGGGAGGGGGACCTATGGCTACACCTTC. Translated: CASSPGTGRGTYGYTF.

The rearrangement uses TRBV5-1 and TRBJ2-2; D possibly corresponds to TRBD2 (6 bases). V lost 4 bases to trimming and J lost 7 bases, with 20 bases between them. This CDR3 has 16 residues. Germline lookup yields CDR1 SGHRS and CDR2 YFSETQ. Written as DNA, the CDR3 is TGCGCCAGCAGCATCGCTAGTGTGCGGGGAGGCGGGGAGCTGTTTTTT. It specifies CASSIASVRGGGELFF.

The chain couples TRBV6-1 to TRBJ1-4; 7 bases are a match to TRBD1. Germline values: CDR1 MNHNS, CDR2 SASEGT. There are 18 residues in the CDR3. Trimming at V came to 1 base and at J to 6 bases, leaving 14 bases not matched to a gene. The CDR3: CASSEVVLLGGTDEKLFF. Written as DNA, the CDR3 is TGTGCCAGCAGTGAAGTCGTCCTCTTAGGGGGCACGGATGAAAAACTGTTTTTT.

The chain links TRBV7-2 to TRBJ1-2; the match to TRBD1 covers 8 bases. CDR1 is SGHTA and CDR2 is FQGNSA in the germline V gene. The V segment lost 3 bases and the J segment 3 bases; nucleotides outside the gene matches: 3. The CDR3 spans 14 residues. CDR3 protein: CASSFPGQDYGYTF. CDR3 coding DNA: TGTGCCAGCAGCTTCCCGGGACAGGACTATGGCTACACCTTC. The full variable domain, rest sourced from reference TRBV7-2 and TRBJ1-2, is GAGVSQSPSNKVTEKGKDVELRCDPISGHTALYWYRQSLGQGLEFLIYFQGNSAPDKSGLPSDRFSAERTGGSVSTLTIQRTQQEDSAVYLCASSFPGQDYGYTFGSGTRLTVV.

The chain has TRBV9 and TRBJ1-1, with TRBD1 as a possible D gene (6 bases). V shed 4 bases and J shed 1 base, with 14 bases lying between them. This CDR3 contains 15 residues. The germline V gene encodes CDR1 SGDLS and CDR2 YYNGEE. The chain's CDR3 is CASSTLDRQNTEAFF. The DNA of the CDR3 is TGTGCCAGCAGCACCCTAGACAGGCAGAACACTGAAGCTTTCTTT. Full variable domain (rest looked up from reference TRBV9 and TRBJ1-1): DSGVTQTPKHLITATGQRVTLRCSPRSGDLSVYWYQQSLDQGLQFLIQYYNGEERAKGNILERFSAQQFPDLHSELNLSSLELGDSALYFCASSTLDRQNTEAFFGQGTRLTVV.

This sequence joins TRBV6-1 and TRBJ1-1; no clear D gene. Trimming took 7 bases from V and 8 from J, leaving 11 bases between them. The CDR3 length is 11 residues. Germline V gene data show CDR1 as MNHNS and CDR2 as SASEGT. This CDR3 reads CASTLILEAFF. The CDR3 DNA is TGTGCCAGCACCTTGATACTAGAAGCTTTCTTT.

The chain is built from TRBV30 and TRBJ2-2, with 8 positions matching TRBD2. The CDR3 is 19 residues long. Germline CDR1 and CDR2: GTSNPN and SVGIG (reference sequence). The J segment lost 2 bases and the V segment lost 4 bases, leaving 18 bases of the junction unmatched. CDR3 loop: CAWNIPLGMTSANTGELFF. CDR3 nucleotide sequence: TGTGCCTGGAACATCCCCCTGGGTATGACTAGCGCCAACACCGGGGAGCTGTTTTTT.

J is TRBJ2-4 and V is TRBV10-3; 9 nucleotides agree with TRBD1. The V gene's germline CDR1 is ENHRY and CDR2 SYGVKD. Trimming at V came to 4 bases and at J to 5 bases, leaving 3 bases not matched to a gene. The CDR3 runs 14 residues. The CDR3 nucleotides are TGTGCCATCAGTGGGACAGGGGAGGAAAACATTCAGTACTTC. Translation gives CAISGTGEENIQYF.

This sequence joins TRBV30 and TRBJ2-3, with a weak D call TRBD2 (5 bases). V was trimmed by 6 bases and J by 0 bases, leaving 16 bases between them. Germline V gives CDR1 GTSNPN, CDR2 SVGIG (reference sequence). The CDR3 runs to 15 residues. The CDR3 loop reads CACRRTVTSTDTQYF. The DNA of the CDR3 is TGTGCCTGTAGGAGGACGGTGACTAGCACAGATACGCAGTATTTT.

The chain joins TRBV19 to TRBJ2-3, with D unresolved. Trimming pared 2 bases from V and 6 bases from J, leaving 6 bases between. The CDR3 runs 12 residues. Germline V gives CDR1 LNHDA, CDR2 SQIVND (reference sequence). CDR3 in DNA: TGTGCCAGTAGTATAAGAGAGGATACGCAGTATTTT. Protein sequence: CASSIREDTQYF.